This entry is about one TCR beta chain. This specimen belongs to a study of cytomegalovirus exposure and HLA in healthy donors. This CDR3 spans 17 amino acids. Germline CDR1 and CDR2: SGHTA and FQGNSA. Primers for the PCR totalled 60 Vbeta and 13 Jbeta. Only in-frame clones appear in the TCRdb table, and some are missing; sequencing was by immunoSEQ multiplex PCR. Among over 100,000 clones listed, around 80% were seen once. Sample: PBMCs. This clonotype was sampled from a middle-aged woman in good health and CMV-seronegative. V gene TRBV7-2 combines with J gene TRBJ2-5; 8 bases line up with TRBD1. Gene TRBJ2-7 matches the end of the DNA better, so the J call may be wrong. This CDR3 reads CASSLAPGGQTLVEQYF. The CDR3 region has the DNA TGTGCCAGCAGCTTAGCTCCAGGGGGCCAGACTCTTGTCGAGCAGTACTTC.